The sequence of this T cell receptor beta chain was determined in a study of blood T cell repertoires in COVID-19 (dated by TCRdb to about 2020). Concerning the study at large: The collaborator samples originated in the United States, Italy and Spain and spanned the acute and convalescent phases of COVID-19. The prospective study material was composed of cDNA or gDNA derived from T cells, B-cell-depleted T cells, or PBMCs. Subjects who had been exposed to COVID-19, were actively infected with it, or had recovered from it provided the deeply sampled blood TCRbeta repertoires that made up the dataset. The repertoires were released in a freely available public database intended as a resource for research on the immune response to SARS-CoV-2. Sample metadata almost always included a de-identified subject ID, COVID-19 status, age in years and sex. Where HLA class I and class II types were available, the types were taken from metadata supplied by the sample provider, not from assay-based typing. The samples were drawn from two sources: the first 160 participants of the ongoing ImmuneRACE study, and 1,000 to 1,500 subjects contributed by 6 global collaborators.

TCRbeta CDR3 regions were amplified from genomic DNA using the immunoSEQ Assay, a bias-controlled multiplex PCR. On the authors' methods: The number of nucleated cells in each sample was estimated by amplification of reference gene primers within the assay. To quantify the absolute abundance of each unique TCRbeta CDR3 rearrangement, sequence reads were collapsed and filtered. Productive Simpson clonality was computed per sample as the square root of Simpson's diversity index over productive rearrangements. This is the immuneACCESS table as TCRdb keeps it, with only in-frame sequences that have V and J called. A part of the clones is gone; compared with another copy, unresolved V genes explain less than half, and the rest is unexplained. The DNA gave D and trimming, while V, J and clone size come from that table. This sample lists some 150,000 clones; roughly 79% were detected once. The ten largest make up over 6.5% of the sample.

A remark on this clone: The clone's antigen remains unknown. The input lacks base qualities; no much larger clone sits a single base away.

The full study reports these points: Clinical and demographic metadata were provided uncurated, with the amount varying by source and participant.

CDR1 SGHRS and CDR2 YFSETQ were looked up in the germline V gene. Counted from cysteine to phenylalanine, this CDR3 has 14 amino acids. The kept DNA is CDR3 alone, 42 bases in frame from the first base. Germline trimming: 3 bases from V, 2 bases from J; junction bases outside gene matches: 3. Whole blood was collected in K2EDTA tubes by collaborating institutions according to the institutions' own protocols. For TCRbeta analysis, collaborators shipped samples as frozen whole blood, isolated PBMCs, or DNA extracted from either of those sample types. In this chain, TRBV5-1 is recombined with TRBJ2-7; 9 bases in between match TRBD1. Sequenced input: peripheral blood. The origin of this receptor is a man aged 50-60 years with active or convalescent COVID-19. The sequence in DNA is TGCGCCAGCAGCTATGGGACAGGGACCTACGAGCAGTACTTC. Its coded protein is CASSYGTGTYEQYF.